The 15 T cell receptor beta chains given below trace back to one sample, sequenced in a study of T cell responses to AZD1222 COVID-19 vaccine. Clones were read by immunoSEQ multiplex PCR, and TCRdb kept only the in-frame ones, dropping some. The top ten clones hold over 15% of a sample with more than 95,000 clones, about 88% of them seen once. The specimen comprised peripheral blood, sampled on day 0 of AZD1222 vaccination. The receptor source for this set is an adult in good health.

The rearrangement links TRBV18 to TRBJ1-2, with D tentatively TRBD1 (6 bases). Germline values: CDR1 KGHSH, CDR2 LQKENI. This CDR3 has 15 residues. Trimming stripped 2 bases from V and 1 base from J, with 11 bases between. The CDR3 bases are TGTGCCAGCTCACCATCAGGGGAGTATAACTATGGCTACACCTTC. Translated, it gives CASSPSGEYNYGYTF.

The gene calls are TRBV10-3 and TRBJ2-5, with 9 bases fitting TRBD1. Trimming cost V 3 bases and J 1 base; bases outside gene matches: 3. This CDR3 contains 15 residues. Germline CDR1 is ENHRY and CDR2 is SYGVKD. The CDR3 protein is CAISDDRGTQETQYF. Written as DNA, the CDR3 is TGTGCCATCAGTGACGACAGGGGGACCCAAGAGACCCAGTACTTC.

This clone occurred once. The chain joins TRBV5-1 to TRBJ2-3; 7 bases are shared with TRBD1. With V trimmed by 0 bases and J by 3 bases, 1 base remained unmatched. The CDR3 loop spans 14 amino acids. CDR1 is SGHRS and CDR2 is YFSETQ in the germline V gene. CDR3 nucleotide sequence: TGCGCCAGCAGCTTGGAACAGGGGACAGATACGCAGTATTTT. The encoded protein is CASSLEQGTDTQYF.

The J gene is TRBJ2-3, the V gene TRBV4-1; D remains ambiguous. Germline CDR1 is MGHRA and CDR2 is YSYEKL. CDR3 length: 17 residues. Trimming took 0 bases from V and 4 from J, leaving 17 bases between them. CDR3 DNA sequence: TGCGCCAGCAGCCAAGAGGTTTCGGAAGGGTGGGCAGATACGCAGTATTTT. Amino acid sequence: CASSQEVSEGWADTQYF.

The chain uses TRBV3-1 (or the pseudogene TRBV3-2) and TRBJ1-1; 9 positions agree with TRBD1. The germline V gene has CDR1 LGHDT and CDR2 YNNKEL (reference sequence). V lost 4 bases to trimming and J lost 3 bases; unmatched junction nucleotides: 6. The CDR3 sequence is 15 residues long. The CDR3 here is CASSPDGQGHTEAFF. CDR3 sequence (DNA): TGTGCCAGCAGCCCTGATGGACAGGGGCACACTGAAGCTTTCTTT.

The genes are TRBV2 and TRBJ2-3, with 14 bases fitting TRBD2. Per germline, CDR1 SNHLY and CDR2 FYNNEI. Losses at the gene ends were 4 bases for V and 5 bases for J; bases not matched to a gene: 5. This CDR3 has 16 residues. The CDR3 DNA is TGTGCCAGCAGTGGCCAAGGACTAGCGGGGGGAGATACGCAGTATTTT. Translation: CASSGQGLAGGDTQYF.

The chain uses TRBV5-4 and TRBJ2-1; 8 positions agree with TRBD2. Looked up from germline, CDR1 is SGHNT and CDR2 is YYREEE (reference sequence). The CDR3 contains 14 residues. J was trimmed by 6 bases and V by 5 bases; bases with no gene match: 7. The CDR3 sequence is CASRSGGGLNEQFF. CDR3 DNA sequence: TGTGCCAGCAGATCGGGGGGGGGCCTCAATGAGCAGTTCTTC.

Only a few counts were recorded for this clone. The chain joins TRBV4-2 to TRBJ2-7; D may correspond to TRBD1 or TRBD2 (5 bases each). The CDR3 covers 14 residues. Germline lookup yields CDR1 LGHNA and CDR2 YNFKEQ. V dropped 0 bases and J dropped 2 bases, with 8 bases sitting between them. CDR3 DNA: TGTGCCAGCAGCCAAGATTTGGGGGCCTACGAGCAGTACTTC. Protein: CASSQDLGAYEQYF.

The CDR3 DNA reads TGTGCCAGCAGCTTAGATCCGGTGGGGGACACCGGGGAGCTGTTTTTT. This gives the protein CASSLDPVGDTGELFF. This sequence joins TRBV11-2 and TRBJ2-2, with D possibly called TRBD1 or TRBD2 (5 bases each). The CDR3 runs 16 residues. Trimming stripped 0 bases from V and 3 bases from J, with 11 bases between. Germline lookup yields CDR1 SGHAT and CDR2 FQNNGV.

V is TRBV7-8 and J is TRBJ1-5; 7 positions agree with TRBD1. J lost 0 bases, V lost 7 bases, and 15 bases had no gene match. Germline V gives CDR1 SGHVS, CDR2 FQNEAQ. The CDR3 consists of 18 residues. CDR3 nucleotides: TGTGCCAGCACGAGGGGGCGAGGTGGTCGGTATAGCAATCAGCCCCAGCATTTT. Amino acid sequence: CASTRGRGGRYSNQPQHF.

The V gene is TRBV7-6, the J gene TRBJ2-7, with 7 bases that match TRBD1. Germline V gives CDR1 SGHVS, CDR2 FNYEAQ. This CDR3 is built from 13 residues. The V segment lost 4 bases and the J segment 3 bases; nucleotides outside the gene matches: 3. The CDR3 reads CASSSGTVYEQYF. CDR3 DNA: TGTGCCAGCAGCTCCGGGACAGTCTACGAGCAGTACTTC.

CDR3 nucleotides: TGTGCCAGCAGCGTAGCTTCGGGGAGCGGGGGACCCCCAGATACGCAGTATTTT. It translates to CASSVASGSGGPPDTQYF. V usage is TRBV9 and J usage is TRBJ2-3; 8 positions match TRBD2. There are 18 residues in the CDR3. The V gene's germline CDR1 is SGDLS and CDR2 YYNGEE. V dropped 0 bases and J dropped 4; count of bases not matched to a gene: 13.

The chain recombines TRBV28 with TRBJ1-6, with TRBD1 matching over 10 bases. Trimming at V came to 7 bases and at J to 11 bases, leaving 11 bases not matched to a gene. The CDR3 runs 15 residues. CDR1 and CDR2 from the germline V gene are MDHEN and SYDVKM. DNA for the CDR3: TGTGCCAGCAACCCTCCCGGGACAGGGGATCCACCCCTCCACTTT. Translated, it gives CASNPPGTGDPPLHF. Based on the CDR3 plus reference TRBV28 and TRBJ1-6, the full variable domain is DVKVTQSSRYLVKRTGEKVFLECVQDMDHENMFWYRQDPGLGLRLIYFSYDVKMKEKGDIPEGYSVSREKKERFSLILESASTNQTSMYLCASNPPGTGDPPLHFGNGTRLTVT.

This clone was counted between two and nine times. The V call is TRBV29-1, the J call TRBJ1-1; TRBD1 matches at 9 bases. The CDR3 extends over 14 amino acids. J was trimmed by 2 bases and V by 1 base; bases with no gene match: 2. Germline lookup yields CDR1 SQVTM and CDR2 ANQGSEA. The CDR3 DNA reads TGCAGCGTTGAAGGACAGGGGGTTAACACTGAAGCTTTCTTT. Its translation is CSVEGQGVNTEAFF.

This clone was detected only once. This chain connects TRBV6-2 or TRBV6-3 to TRBJ2-1, with D perhaps being TRBD1 or TRBD2 (6 bases each). The CDR3 length is 17 residues. Deletions cut 6 bases from V and 2 bases from J, with 20 bases between. Germline CDR1 MNHEY, CDR2 SVGEGT. The CDR3 coding sequence is TGTGCCAGCAGCGACACCCTTAGTGGGGGGCCCTACAATGAGCAGTTCTTC. Translation: CASSDTLSGGPYNEQFF.